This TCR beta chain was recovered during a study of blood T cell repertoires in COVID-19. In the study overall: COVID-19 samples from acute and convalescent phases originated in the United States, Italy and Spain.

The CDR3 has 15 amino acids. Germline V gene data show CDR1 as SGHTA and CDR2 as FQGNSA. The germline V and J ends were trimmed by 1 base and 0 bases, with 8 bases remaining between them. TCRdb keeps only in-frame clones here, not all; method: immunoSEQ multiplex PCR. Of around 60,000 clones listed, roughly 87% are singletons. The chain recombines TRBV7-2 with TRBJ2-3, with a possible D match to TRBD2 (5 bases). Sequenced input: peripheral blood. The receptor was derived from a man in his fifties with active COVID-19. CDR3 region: CASSLGTYSTDTQYF. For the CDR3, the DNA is TGTGCCAGCAGCTTAGGGACTTATAGCACAGATACGCAGTATTTT.